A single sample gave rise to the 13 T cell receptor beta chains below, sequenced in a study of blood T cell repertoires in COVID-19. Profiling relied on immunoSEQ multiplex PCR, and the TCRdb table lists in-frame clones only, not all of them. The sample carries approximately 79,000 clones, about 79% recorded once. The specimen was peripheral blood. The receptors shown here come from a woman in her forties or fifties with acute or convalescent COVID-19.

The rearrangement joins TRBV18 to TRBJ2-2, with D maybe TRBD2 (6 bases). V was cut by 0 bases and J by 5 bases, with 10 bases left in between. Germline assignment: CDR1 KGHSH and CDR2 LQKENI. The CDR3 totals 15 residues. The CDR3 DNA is TGTGCCAGCTCACCACCCCGTGGGGGGACCGGGGAGCTGTTTTTT. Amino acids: CASSPPRGGTGELFF.

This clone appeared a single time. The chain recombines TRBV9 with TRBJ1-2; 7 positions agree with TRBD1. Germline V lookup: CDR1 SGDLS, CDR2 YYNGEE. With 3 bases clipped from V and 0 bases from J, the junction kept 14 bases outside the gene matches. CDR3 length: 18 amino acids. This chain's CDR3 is CASSALSGQVPANYGYTF. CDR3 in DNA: TGTGCCAGCAGCGCTCTTTCCGGACAGGTTCCAGCTAACTATGGCTACACCTTC. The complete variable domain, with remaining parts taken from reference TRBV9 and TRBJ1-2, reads DSGVTQTPKHLITATGQRVTLRCSPRSGDLSVYWYQQSLDQGLQFLIQYYNGEERAKGNILERFSAQQFPDLHSELNLSSLELGDSALYFCASSALSGQVPANYGYTFGSGTRLTVV.

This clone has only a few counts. The CDR3 coding sequence is TGTGCCAGCAGCCAAGATGGGGCTAGCACAGATACGCAGTATTTT. Protein sequence: CASSQDGASTDTQYF. The chain has TRBV4-2 and TRBJ2-3; maybe TRBD1 (5 bases). The CDR3 runs to 15 residues. The V gene's germline CDR1 is LGHNA and CDR2 YNFKEQ. Between the trimmed V and J ends, which lost 0 bases and 0 bases, there was a span of 7 bases.

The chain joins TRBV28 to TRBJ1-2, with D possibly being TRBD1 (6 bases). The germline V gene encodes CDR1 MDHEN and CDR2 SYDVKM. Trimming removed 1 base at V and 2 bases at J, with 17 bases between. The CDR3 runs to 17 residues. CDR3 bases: TGTGCCAGCAGTTTATTTCAGGGGACTATAACCAACTATGGCTACACCTTC. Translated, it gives CASSLFQGTITNYGYTF.

The CDR3 sequence is CSVHGEGIGEAFF. The CDR3 coding sequence is TGCAGCGTGCATGGGGAGGGGATAGGTGAAGCTTTCTTT. The chain joins TRBV29-1 to TRBJ1-1, with D possibly being TRBD1 (5 bases). CDR3 length: 13 residues. V lost 6 bases to trimming and J lost 7 bases, with 18 bases between them. CDR1 and CDR2 from the germline V gene are SQVTM and ANQGSEA.

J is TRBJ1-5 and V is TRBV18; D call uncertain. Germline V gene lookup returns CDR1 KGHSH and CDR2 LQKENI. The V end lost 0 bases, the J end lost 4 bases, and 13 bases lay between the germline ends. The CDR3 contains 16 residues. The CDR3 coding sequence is TGTGCCAGCTCACCACCCGGATCGCAAGCGAATCAGCCCCAGCATTTT. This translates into CASSPPGSQANQPQHF.

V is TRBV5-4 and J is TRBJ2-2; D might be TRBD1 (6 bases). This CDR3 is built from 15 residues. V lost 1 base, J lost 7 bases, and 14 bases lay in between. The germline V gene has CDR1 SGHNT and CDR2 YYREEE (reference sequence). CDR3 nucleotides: TGTGCCAGCAGCTTGTCAACAGGGTCGGGCGGGGAGCTGTTTTTT. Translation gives CASSLSTGSGGELFF.

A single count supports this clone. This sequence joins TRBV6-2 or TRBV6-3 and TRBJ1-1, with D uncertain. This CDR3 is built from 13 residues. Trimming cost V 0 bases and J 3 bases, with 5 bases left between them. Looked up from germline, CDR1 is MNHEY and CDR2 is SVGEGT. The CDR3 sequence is CASSYSQYTEAFF. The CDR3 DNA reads TGTGCCAGCAGTTACTCACAGTACACTGAAGCTTTCTTT.

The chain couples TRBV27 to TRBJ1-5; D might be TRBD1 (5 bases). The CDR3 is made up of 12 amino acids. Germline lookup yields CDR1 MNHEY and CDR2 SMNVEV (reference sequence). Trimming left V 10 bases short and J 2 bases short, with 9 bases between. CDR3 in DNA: TGTGCCACAGGGTTTGGCAATCAGCCCCAGCATTTT. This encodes CATGFGNQPQHF.

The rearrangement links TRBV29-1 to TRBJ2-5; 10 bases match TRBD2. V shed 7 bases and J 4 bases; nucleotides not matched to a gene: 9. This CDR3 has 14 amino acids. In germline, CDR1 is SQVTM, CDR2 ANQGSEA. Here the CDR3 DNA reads TGCAGCGCCGGTCTAGCGGGGGTGGGAGAGACCCAGTACTTC. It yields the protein CSAGLAGVGETQYF.

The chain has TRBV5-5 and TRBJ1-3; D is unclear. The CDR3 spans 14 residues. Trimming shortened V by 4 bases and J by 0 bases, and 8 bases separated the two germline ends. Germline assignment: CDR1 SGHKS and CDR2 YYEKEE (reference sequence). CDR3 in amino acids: CASSRRSSGNTIYF. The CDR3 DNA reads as TGTGCCAGCAGCCGTAGGAGCTCTGGAAACACCATATATTTT.

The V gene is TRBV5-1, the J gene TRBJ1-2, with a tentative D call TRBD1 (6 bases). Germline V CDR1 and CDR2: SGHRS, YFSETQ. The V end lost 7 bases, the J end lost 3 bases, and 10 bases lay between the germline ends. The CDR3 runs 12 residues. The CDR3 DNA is TGCGCCAGCTCACAGGGATACTATGGCTACACCTTC. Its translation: CASSQGYYGYTF.

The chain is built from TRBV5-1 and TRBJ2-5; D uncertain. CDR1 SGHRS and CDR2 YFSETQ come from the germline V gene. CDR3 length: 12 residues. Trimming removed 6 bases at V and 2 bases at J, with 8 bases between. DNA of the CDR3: TGCGCCAGCATCTCTGCGCAAGAGACCCAGTACTTC. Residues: CASISAQETQYF.